A selection of T cell receptor beta chains follows, all from one sample in a study of PD-L1 blockade in urothelial cancer. This table comes from immunoSEQ multiplex PCR, and its TCRdb copy is limited to in-frame clones, with some not included. This sample carries 65,000 to 80,000 clones, roughly 90% of them seen once, and the ten largest clones take approximately 4.5%. The sample consisted of PBMCs, taken around atezolizumab (anti-PD-L1) treatment. The receptor source for this set is a man in his sixties or seventies with urothelial cancer. Both conserved end residues are part of each CDR3. The D gene is left open where the match is weak. Size values are once, few and many counts, or a class for expanded clones, and some rows have none.

CASSPAGDYEQYF | TGTGCCAGCAGTCCCGCAGGGGACTACGAGCAGTACTTC | TRBV28 | NA | NA | TRBJ2-7
CASSVNLGTGGVNTIYF | TGTGCCAGCAGCGTAAACCTCGGGACAGGGGGCGTAAACACCATATATTTT | TRBV7-9 | NA | TRBD1 | TRBJ1-3
CASSLGRVSYEQYF | TGTGCCAGCAGCTTAGGACGGGTAAGCTACGAGCAGTACTTC | TRBV13 | NA | NA | TRBJ2-7
CASTSQGTGNTEAFF | TGTGCCAGCACCTCCCAAGGGACAGGGAACACTGAAGCTTTCTTT | TRBV6-5 | NA | TRBD1 | TRBJ1-1
CASSIAQGSTDTQYF | TGTGCCAGTAGTATTGCTCAGGGTAGCACAGATACGCAGTATTTT | TRBV19 | NA | NA | TRBJ2-3
CASSSGQGGGNQPQHF | TGTGCCAGCAGTTCCGGACAGGGCGGGGGCAATCAGCCCCAGCATTTT | TRBV28 | NA | TRBD1 | TRBJ1-5
CASRTGVSYEQYF | TGTGCCAGCAGGACAGGGGTAAGCTACGAGCAGTACTTC | TRBV6-1 | NA | TRBD1 | TRBJ2-7
CASSFEPFSYEQYF | TGTGCCAGCAGTTTCGAGCCGTTCTCCTACGAGCAGTACTTC | TRBV27 | once | NA | TRBJ2-7
CASSVASGEAFF | TGTGCCAGCAGCGTAGCGTCAGGTGAAGCTTTCTTT | TRBV9 | NA | NA | TRBJ1-1
CASSLDRGQQPQHF | TGTGCCAGCAGTCTTGACAGGGGGCAACAGCCCCAGCATTTT | TRBV2 | NA | TRBD1 | TRBJ1-5
CASSLSRGLREQFF | TGTGCCAGCAGCTTAAGTAGGGGACTAAGGGAACAGTTCTTC | TRBV7-2 | NA | TRBD2 | TRBJ2-1
CASSADRGRAGEKLFF | TGTGCCAGCAGCGCAGACAGGGGCCGAGCGGGTGAAAAACTGTTTTTT | TRBV9 | NA | TRBD1 | TRBJ1-4
CATTFGRGLSFMNTEAFF | TGTGCCACCACATTCGGGAGAGGGCTTAGTTTCATGAACACTGAAGCTTTCTTT | TRBV19 | NA | NA | TRBJ1-1
CASSSGLAYEQYF | TGTGCCAGCAGCTCGGGACTAGCATACGAGCAGTACTTC | TRBV7-7 | NA | TRBD2 | TRBJ2-7
CASSQVHGREFF | TGTGCCAGCAGCCAAGTCCACGGGAGGGAGTTCTTC | TRBV14 | NA | TRBD2 | TRBJ2-1
CASSPPGWRNYEQYF | TGTGCCAGCAGCCCGCCCGGGTGGCGGAACTACGAGCAGTACTTC | TRBV7-9 | NA | NA | TRBJ2-7
CAWTGTGFYYGYTF | TGTGCCTGGACAGGCACGGGGTTTTACTATGGCTACACCTTC | TRBV30 | once | NA | TRBJ1-2
CSVAAYNEQFF | TGCAGCGTTGCGGCCTACAATGAGCAGTTCTTC | TRBV29-1 | NA | NA | TRBJ2-1
CASSFIGEDIQYF | TGCGCCAGCAGCTTTATAGGGGAGGACATTCAGTACTTC | TRBV5-1 | NA | NA | TRBJ2-4
CASSRMFRANYGYTF | TGTGCCAGTAGCCGGATGTTCCGGGCTAACTATGGCTACACCTTC | TRBV19 | NA | NA | TRBJ1-2
CASSERGSYYTF | TGTGCCAGCAGTGAACGCGGATCCTACTACACCTTC | TRBV6-1 | NA | NA | TRBJ1-2
CSVKPGQGLYEQYF | TGCAGCGTCAAACCGGGACAGGGTCTTTACGAGCAGTACTTC | TRBV29-1 | NA | TRBD1 | TRBJ2-7
CASSLSNLAYNEQFF | TGTGCCAGCAGTTTAAGCAATTTAGCCTACAATGAGCAGTTCTTC | TRBV27 | NA | NA | TRBJ2-1
CASSRRRADTQYF | TGTGCCAGCAGCCGCCGGAGGGCGGATACGCAGTATTTT | TRBV7-7 | once | NA | TRBJ2-3
CAVAGERAGELFF | TGTGCCGTAGCGGGAGAACGGGCCGGGGAGCTGTTTTTT | TRBV6-5 | NA | TRBD2 | TRBJ2-2
CASSFPGMNTEAFF | TGTGCCAGCAGCTTTCCAGGAATGAACACTGAAGCTTTCTTT | TRBV5-4 | NA | NA | TRBJ1-1
CASAWTPEDTQYF | TGTGCCAGCGCGTGGACTCCGGAGGATACGCAGTATTTT | TRBV2 | NA | NA | TRBJ2-3
CASRALGGRDNEQFF | TGCGCCAGCAGGGCTTTGGGAGGAAGGGACAATGAGCAGTTCTTC | TRBV5-1 | NA | NA | TRBJ2-1
CAWSVLGGFQYF | TGTGCCTGGAGTGTACTAGGGGGTTTCCAGTACTTC | TRBV30 | medium-sized | NA | TRBJ2-5
CASTDRVNTEAFF | TGTGCCAGTACTGACAGAGTGAACACTGAAGCTTTCTTT | TRBV19 | NA | NA | TRBJ1-1
CASTRDSYEAFF | TGCGCCAGCACCCGGGACAGTTATGAAGCTTTCTTT | TRBV10-1 | NA | TRBD1 | TRBJ1-1
CASSGTGRAKTQYF | TGTGCCAGCAGCGGAACGGGCAGGGCAAAGACCCAGTACTTC | TRBV6-1 | NA | NA | TRBJ2-5
CASSGDRGLNTEAFF | TGTGCCAGCTCAGGGGACAGGGGGCTGAACACTGAAGCTTTCTTT | TRBV18 | NA | TRBD1 | TRBJ1-1
CASSLLAGGFEQFF | TGTGCCAGCAGCTTGCTAGCGGGAGGGTTTGAGCAGTTCTTC | TRBV7-9 | NA | TRBD2 | TRBJ2-1
CASSLSPGAPYNEQFF | TGCGCCAGCAGCTTGTCCCCAGGGGCCCCTTACAATGAGCAGTTCTTC | TRBV5-1 | NA | NA | TRBJ2-1
CASSVGGGIDYGYTF | TGTGCCAGCAGCGTAGGCGGGGGCATCGACTATGGCTACACCTTC | TRBV9 | NA | NA | TRBJ1-2
CASNPFSGGTGELFF | TGCGCCAGCAACCCCTTTAGCGGGGGCACCGGGGAGCTGTTTTTT | TRBV5-1 | NA | TRBD2 | TRBJ2-2
CASSLSQGRLNTEAFF | TGCGCCAGCAGCTTGAGTCAGGGGCGCCTGAACACTGAAGCTTTCTTT | TRBV5-1 | NA | NA | TRBJ1-1
CASSPGTGVFEKLFF | TGTGCCAGCAGTCCTGGGACAGGGGTTTTCGAAAAACTGTTTTTT | TRBV6-6 | NA | TRBD1 | TRBJ1-4
CASSVGQAENTGELFF | TGTGCCAGCAGCGTAGGACAGGCCGAGAACACCGGGGAGCTGTTTTTT | TRBV9 | NA | NA | TRBJ2-2
CASSLAPRTGGVTGELFF | TGTGCCAGCAGTTTAGCCCCCCGAACAGGGGGCGTCACCGGGGAGCTGTTTTTT | TRBV28 | NA | TRBD1 | TRBJ2-2
CASSLSAGILTQYF | TGTGCCAGCAGTTTATCTGCGGGAATCCTGACCCAGTACTTC | TRBV27 | NA | NA | TRBJ2-5
CASSYPRTSGAIRVYNEQFF | TGTGCCAGCAGTTATCCTCGGACTAGCGGGGCCATACGGGTATACAATGAGCAGTTCTTC | TRBV28 | once | TRBD2 | TRBJ2-1
CASSAPSGGVRETQYF | TGTGCCAGCAGCGCCCCGAGTGGGGGGGTGCGAGAGACCCAGTACTTC | TRBV5-6 | NA | TRBD2 | TRBJ2-5
CSVIESRYEQYF | TGCAGCGTCATTGAAAGCCGCTACGAGCAGTACTTC | TRBV29-1 | NA | NA | TRBJ2-7